Below are 26 T cell receptor beta chains sequenced from a single sample in a study of PD-L1 blockade in urothelial cancer. TCRdb keeps only in-frame clones here, not all; method: immunoSEQ multiplex PCR. Of 120,000 or so clones in the sample, more than 75% were seen once. Time point specified: peripheral blood 6 weeks after treatment start. The sequenced sample was PBMCs, obtained around atezolizumab (anti-PD-L1) treatment. These receptors originate from a man aged 50-60 years with urothelial cancer.

V usage is TRBV11-2 and J usage is TRBJ2-1; TRBD1 matches 11 bases. With V trimmed by 5 bases and J by 11 bases, 14 bases remained unmatched. CDR3 length: 16 residues. The germline V gene encodes CDR1 SGHAT and CDR2 FQNNGV. CDR3 in DNA: TGTGCCAGCAGCGCAGGGTTGGGACAGGGGGATCGTAAGCAGTTCTTC. Its translation is CASSAGLGQGDRKQFF. Combining the CDR3 with reference TRBV11-2 and TRBJ2-1 gives the whole variable domain EAGVAQSPRYKIIEKRQSVAFWCNPISGHATLYWYQQILGQGPKLLIQFQNNGVVDDSQLPKDRFSAERLKGVDSTLKIQPAKLEDSAVYLCASSAGLGQGDRKQFFGPGTRLTVL.

The chain has TRBV10-1 and TRBJ2-2; maybe TRBD2 (6 bases). Looked up from germline, CDR1 is WNHNN and CDR2 is SYGVQD (reference sequence). The CDR3 has 16 amino acids. V lost 2 bases and J 7 bases, leaving 17 bases between the germline ends. The CDR3 spells CASSETGGRRDGELFF. In DNA form, the CDR3 reads TGCGCCAGCAGTGAGACTGGAGGGAGGAGGGACGGGGAGCTGTTTTTT.

In this sample, this clone turned up a few times. The V gene is TRBV6-5, the J gene TRBJ2-6, with TRBD2 as a possible D gene (5 bases). The V and J ends lost 2 bases and 0 bases respectively, with 5 bases between them. This CDR3 spans 15 amino acids. Germline V gene lookup returns CDR1 MNHEY and CDR2 SVGAGI. In DNA, the CDR3 is TGTGCCAGCAGTTACGAGGGCTCTGGGGCCAACGTCCTGACTTTC. Protein: CASSYEGSGANVLTF.

V gene TRBV5-1 combines with J gene TRBJ2-2, with 16 bases aligning to TRBD2. V lost 4 bases and J lost 7; bases outside the gene matches: 13. The CDR3 has 19 amino acids. From germline, CDR1 is SGHRS and CDR2 YFSETQ. The chain's CDR3 is CASSVLPGTSGRAGGELFF. CDR3 DNA: TGCGCCAGCAGCGTCCTGCCCGGGACTAGCGGGAGGGCCGGCGGGGAGCTGTTTTTT.

The V call is TRBV5-1, the J call TRBJ2-3; 7 positions match TRBD1. The germline V gene has CDR1 SGHRS and CDR2 YFSETQ. The V segment lost 2 bases and the J segment 5 bases; nucleotides outside the gene matches: 5. The CDR3 loop spans 14 amino acids. DNA of the CDR3: TGCGCCAGCAGCTTAGACAGGGTTGGAGATACGCAGTATTTT. Protein sequence: CASSLDRVGDTQYF.

This clone showed up just once. CDR3 in amino acids: CASSYDRTYGYTF. The CDR3 DNA sequence: TGCGCCAGCAGCTATGACAGGACCTATGGCTACACCTTC. This chain links TRBV5-1 with TRBJ1-2, with D possibly being TRBD1 (6 bases). The germline gives CDR1 SGHRS, CDR2 YFSETQ. The CDR3 is 13 residues long. V was shortened by 3 bases and J by 4 bases, with 10 bases between the two germline ends.

The sample holds one count of this clone. The CDR3 sequence is CASRHNNEQFF. Written as DNA, the CDR3 is TGTGCCAGCAGGCACAACAATGAGCAGTTCTTC. This rearrangement joins TRBV6-5 to TRBJ2-1; no clear D gene. In germline, CDR1 is MNHEY, CDR2 SVGAGI. The CDR3 length is 11 residues. V was pared by 6 bases and J by 5 bases, with 5 bases between.

V usage is TRBV30 and J usage is TRBJ2-3; 11 nucleotides align to TRBD2. The V gene's germline CDR1 is GTSNPN and CDR2 SVGIG (reference sequence). The trim removed 5 bases at V and 1 base at J, leaving 8 bases unmatched. There are 16 residues in the CDR3. CDR3 nucleotide sequence: TGTGCCTGGTCACTAGCGGGAGTCCGACGCACAGATACGCAGTATTTT. Translating gives CAWSLAGVRRTDTQYF.

The chain couples TRBV28 to TRBJ1-1; D not resolved. CDR3 size: 14 residues. Per the germline V gene, CDR1 is MDHEN and CDR2 is SYDVKM. V dropped 2 bases and J dropped 5 bases, with 12 bases sitting between them. CDR3 protein: CASSLTWPGTEAFF. The CDR3 nucleotides read TGTGCCAGCAGTTTAACGTGGCCGGGGACTGAAGCTTTCTTT.

The chain couples TRBV6-6 to TRBJ2-4; D uncertain. In germline, CDR1 is MNHNY, CDR2 SVGAGI (reference sequence). The CDR3 spans 15 residues. Trimming pared 6 bases from V and 0 bases from J, leaving 12 bases between. The DNA of the CDR3 is TGTGCCAGCAGCCAACCAGGTCTAGCCAAAAACATTCAGTACTTC. Protein: CASSQPGLAKNIQYF.

This clone was seen once. V gene TRBV28 combines with J gene TRBJ2-1; 13 bases match TRBD2. This CDR3 spans 18 amino acids. Looked up from germline, CDR1 is MDHEN and CDR2 is SYDVKM. V lost 6 bases, J lost 2 bases, and 10 bases stayed unmatched. Written as DNA, the CDR3 is TGTGCCAGCAGCAATACTAGCGGGAGGGCCCTCCCCTACAATGAGCAGTTCTTC. Translation gives CASSNTSGRALPYNEQFF.

The sample holds one count of this clone. The rearrangement uses TRBV19 and TRBJ2-5; D is possibly TRBD2 (6 bases). In germline, CDR1 is LNHDA, CDR2 SQIVND (reference sequence). The V and J ends lost 5 bases and 7 bases respectively, with 8 bases between them. The CDR3 runs to 11 residues. This CDR3 reads CASSEEGTQYF. Here the CDR3 DNA reads TGTGCCAGTAGTGAGGAGGGGACCCAGTACTTC. The complete variable domain, with remaining parts taken from reference TRBV19 and TRBJ2-5, reads DGGITQSPKYLFRKEGQNVTLSCEQNLNHDAMYWYRQDPGQGLRLIYYSQIVNDFQKGDIAEGYSVSREKKESFPLTVTSAQKNPTAFYLCASSEEGTQYFGPGTRLLVL.

The chain links TRBV28 to TRBJ1-4; D is ambiguous. Between the trimmed V and J ends, which lost 4 bases and 7 bases, there was a span of 10 bases. From germline, CDR1 is MDHEN and CDR2 SYDVKM. This CDR3 is built from 13 residues. The CDR3 DNA reads TGTGCCAGCAGTTCCGGAGTAGCTGAAAAACTGTTTTTT. Amino acids: CASSSGVAEKLFF.

This clone was seen a single time. The J gene is TRBJ2-3, the V gene TRBV5-1; D not resolved. Germline CDR1 reads SGHRS; CDR2 reads YFSETQ. The CDR3 length is 14 residues. Trimming cost V 0 bases and J 2 bases, with 7 bases left between them. CDR3 residues: CASSLGQITDTQYF. CDR3 coding DNA: TGCGCCAGCAGCTTGGGGCAGATCACAGATACGCAGTATTTT.

The V and J genes are TRBV7-3 and TRBJ1-5; TRBD1 matches 10 bases. The CDR3 sequence is 16 residues long. Germline V gives CDR1 SGHTA, CDR2 FQGTGA. Unmatched junction bases numbered 1, after V lost 2 bases and J lost 0 bases. CDR3: CASSLGDRGSNQPQHF. The CDR3 DNA reads as TGTGCCAGCAGCTTAGGGGACAGGGGTAGCAATCAGCCCCAGCATTTT.

V usage is TRBV10-3 and J usage is TRBJ2-3; TRBD1 might be the D (5 bases). V was shortened by 2 bases and J by 4 bases, with 25 bases between the two germline ends. The germline CDR1 and CDR2 sequences are ENHRY and SYGVKD. The CDR3 is 19 residues long. CDR3: CAISEPSITPSHRSDTQYF. CDR3 coding DNA: TGTGCCATCAGTGAGCCCTCTATAACCCCCTCGCACAGGTCAGATACGCAGTATTTT.

The gene calls are TRBV7-2 and TRBJ1-2; TRBD1 matches at 8 bases. V dropped 4 bases and J dropped 8; count of bases not matched to a gene: 6. Per the germline V gene, CDR1 is SGHTA and CDR2 is FQGNSA. The length of the CDR3 is 13 residues. CDR3 in amino acids: CASSSGQGNGYTF. Here the CDR3 DNA reads TGTGCCAGCAGCTCCGGACAGGGTAACGGCTACACCTTC.

The chain combines TRBV4-2 with TRBJ2-1, with a weak D call TRBD1 (6 bases). The ends were cut back, 2 bases at V and 2 bases at J, with 19 bases in the middle. Germline CDR1 and CDR2: LGHNA and YNFKEQ. This CDR3 contains 18 residues. This chain's CDR3 is CASSQRTGTTLPYNEQFF. DNA for the CDR3: TGTGCCAGCAGCCAACGGACTGGGACAACACTTCCCTACAATGAGCAGTTCTTC.

The chain uses TRBV19 and TRBJ1-2; tentative D call: TRBD1 (5 bases). This CDR3 is 12 amino acids long. V was pared by 3 bases and J by 4 bases, with 6 bases between. Germline CDR1 LNHDA, CDR2 SQIVND (reference sequence). Here the CDR3 reads CASSIQGYGYTF. CDR3 nucleotides: TGTGCCAGTAGTATTCAGGGCTATGGCTACACCTTC.

The V gene is TRBV5-1, the J gene TRBJ2-3, with 8 positions matching TRBD2. Trimming removed 2 bases from V and 1 base from J; junction bases left unmatched: 3. Germline assignment: CDR1 SGHRS and CDR2 YFSETQ. The CDR3 sequence is 15 residues long. The CDR3 DNA reads as TGCGCCAGCAGCTTACACGGGGGGGGCACAGATACGCAGTATTTT. This sequence encodes CASSLHGGGTDTQYF.

This sequence joins TRBV5-1 and TRBJ2-1; the D gene is possibly TRBD1 (7 bases). The CDR3 is 15 amino acids. Trimming shortened V by 0 bases and J by 6 bases, and 13 bases separated the two germline ends. Looked up from germline, CDR1 is SGHRS and CDR2 is YFSETQ. The CDR3 sequence: CASSLAGQGGNEQFF. The CDR3 DNA reads as TGCGCCAGCAGCTTGGCCGGGCAGGGGGGCAATGAGCAGTTCTTC.

This rearrangement joins TRBV5-8 to TRBJ2-7; no clear D. The V and J ends lost 4 bases and 4 bases respectively, with 15 bases between them. Germline loops: CDR1 SGHTS, CDR2 YDEGEE. This CDR3 is 14 amino acids long. For the CDR3, the DNA is TGTGCCAGCAGCCGACCGGGTGTGGATTACGAGCAGTACTTC. Its protein product is CASSRPGVDYEQYF.

V gene TRBV5-4 combines with J gene TRBJ1-1; D perhaps matches TRBD1 (5 bases). The CDR3 runs to 14 residues. The germline V and J ends were trimmed by 0 bases and 1 base, with 7 bases remaining between them. The germline V gene encodes CDR1 SGHNT and CDR2 YYREEE (reference sequence). In DNA form, the CDR3 reads TGTGCCAGCAGCTTGGGACAGAGGAACACTGAAGCTTTCTTT. Protein product: CASSLGQRNTEAFF. Supplemented by reference TRBV5-4 and TRBJ1-1, the full variable domain reads ETGVTQSPTHLIKTRGQQVTLRCSSQSGHNTVSWYQQALGQGPQFIFQYYREEENGRGNFPPRFSGLQFPNYSSELNVNALELDDSALYLCASSLGQRNTEAFFGQGTRLTVV.

The chain recombines TRBV6-1 with TRBJ1-2, with D possibly being TRBD1 (5 bases). The CDR3 consists of 17 residues. Germline CDR1 and CDR2: MNHNS and SASEGT. The V end lost 2 bases, the J end lost 0 bases, and 16 bases lay between the germline ends. CDR3 sequence: CASSEKYDRPSNYGYTF. The CDR3 nucleotides are TGTGCCAGCAGTGAAAAGTACGACAGACCTTCTAACTATGGCTACACCTTC.

The chain employs TRBV5-6 and TRBJ2-5; a weak D match, TRBD1 (5 bases). The CDR3 runs to 13 residues. The V gene's germline CDR1 is SGHDT and CDR2 YYEEEE. V gave up 5 bases and J gave up 1 base, with 9 bases separating them. CDR3 DNA: TGTGCCAGCAGGAAGACAGTCCAAGAGACCCAGTACTTC. As protein: CASRKTVQETQYF.

The chain joins TRBV27 to TRBJ2-1, with TRBD2 matching 8 bases. This CDR3 comprises 15 residues. Germline values: CDR1 MNHEY, CDR2 SMNVEV (reference sequence). Trimming at V came to 4 bases and at J to 3 bases, leaving 5 bases not matched to a gene. CDR3 sequence: CASSSGTRNYNEQFF. Here the CDR3 DNA reads TGTGCCAGCAGTTCCGGGACTAGGAACTACAATGAGCAGTTCTTC.